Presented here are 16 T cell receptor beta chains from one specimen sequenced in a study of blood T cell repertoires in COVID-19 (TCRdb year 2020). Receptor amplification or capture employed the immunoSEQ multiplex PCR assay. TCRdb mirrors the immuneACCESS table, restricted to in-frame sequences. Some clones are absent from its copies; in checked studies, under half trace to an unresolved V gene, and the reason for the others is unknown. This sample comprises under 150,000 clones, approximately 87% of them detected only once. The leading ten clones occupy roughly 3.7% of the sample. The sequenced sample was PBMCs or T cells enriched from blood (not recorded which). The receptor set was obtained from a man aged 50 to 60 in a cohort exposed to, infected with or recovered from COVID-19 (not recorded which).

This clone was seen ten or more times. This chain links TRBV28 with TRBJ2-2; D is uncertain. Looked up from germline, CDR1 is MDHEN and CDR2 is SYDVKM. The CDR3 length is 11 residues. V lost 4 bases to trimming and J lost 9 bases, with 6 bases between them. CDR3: CASSSIRELFF. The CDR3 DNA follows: TGTGCCAGCAGTTCCATTCGGGAGCTGTTTTTT.

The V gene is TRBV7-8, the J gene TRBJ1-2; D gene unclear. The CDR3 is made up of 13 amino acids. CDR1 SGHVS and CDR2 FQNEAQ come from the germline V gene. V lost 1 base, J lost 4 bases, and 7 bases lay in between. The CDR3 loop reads CASSLGEIYGYTF. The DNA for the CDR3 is TGTGCCAGCAGCTTAGGAGAAATCTATGGCTACACCTTC.

The CDR3 DNA sequence: TGTGCCAGCAGTGCCAGGGGCAATGAGCAGTTCTTC. Protein sequence: CASSARGNEQFF. This chain joins TRBV9 and TRBJ2-1; tentative D call: TRBD1 (6 bases). The V and J ends lost 5 bases and 6 bases respectively, with 9 bases between them. The CDR3 is made up of 12 amino acids. Germline CDR1 is SGDLS and CDR2 is YYNGEE.

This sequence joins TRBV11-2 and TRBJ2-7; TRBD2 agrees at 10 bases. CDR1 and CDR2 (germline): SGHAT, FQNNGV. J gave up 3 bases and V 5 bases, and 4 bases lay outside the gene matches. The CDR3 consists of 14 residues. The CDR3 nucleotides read TGTGCCAGCAGCCCCGGGACTAGCGTCTACGAGCAGTACTTC. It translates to CASSPGTSVYEQYF.

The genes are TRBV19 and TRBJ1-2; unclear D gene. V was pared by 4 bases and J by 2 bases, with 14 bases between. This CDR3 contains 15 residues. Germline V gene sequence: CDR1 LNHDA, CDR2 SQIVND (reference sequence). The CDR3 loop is CASSNSPTGNYGYTF. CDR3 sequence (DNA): TGTGCCAGTAGTAATTCCCCGACGGGAAACTATGGCTACACCTTC.

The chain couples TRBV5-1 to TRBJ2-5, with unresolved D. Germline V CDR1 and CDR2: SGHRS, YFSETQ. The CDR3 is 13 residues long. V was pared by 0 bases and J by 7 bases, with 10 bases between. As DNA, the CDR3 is TGCGCCAGCAGCTTGGACGGCCCGGGGACCCAGTACTTC. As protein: CASSLDGPGTQYF. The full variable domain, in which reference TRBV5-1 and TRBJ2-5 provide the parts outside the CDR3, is KAGVTQTPRYLIKTRGQQVTLSCSPISGHRSVSWYQQTPGQGLQFLFEYFSETQRNKGNFPGRFSGRQFSNSRSEMNVSTLELGDSALYLCASSLDGPGTQYFGPGTRLLVL.

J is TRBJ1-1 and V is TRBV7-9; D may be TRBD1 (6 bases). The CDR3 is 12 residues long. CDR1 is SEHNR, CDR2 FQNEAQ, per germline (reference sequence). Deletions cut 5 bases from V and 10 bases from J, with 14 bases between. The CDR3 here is CASSPTGLRAFF. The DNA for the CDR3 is TGTGCCAGCAGCCCTACAGGGCTTCGAGCTTTCTTT.

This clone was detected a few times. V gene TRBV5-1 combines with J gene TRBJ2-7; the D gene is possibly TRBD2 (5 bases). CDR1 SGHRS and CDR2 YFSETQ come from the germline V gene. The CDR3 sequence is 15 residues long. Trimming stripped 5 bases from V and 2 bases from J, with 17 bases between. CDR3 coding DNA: TGCGCCAGCAGGCTCGGGGTGGCCCCTACCTACGAGCAGTACTTC. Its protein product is CASRLGVAPTYEQYF.

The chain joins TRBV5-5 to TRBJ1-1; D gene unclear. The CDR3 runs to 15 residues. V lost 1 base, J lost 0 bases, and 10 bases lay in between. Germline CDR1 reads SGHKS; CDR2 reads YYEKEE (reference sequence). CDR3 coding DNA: TGTGCCAGCAGCTTGATCGAGGTGATGAACACTGAAGCTTTCTTT. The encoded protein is CASSLIEVMNTEAFF.

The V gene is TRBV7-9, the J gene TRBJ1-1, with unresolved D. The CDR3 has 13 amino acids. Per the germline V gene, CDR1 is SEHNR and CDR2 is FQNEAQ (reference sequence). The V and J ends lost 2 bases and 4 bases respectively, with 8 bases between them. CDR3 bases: TGTGCCAGCAGCTTATCCGCGGGCACTGAAGCTTTCTTT. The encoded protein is CASSLSAGTEAFF.

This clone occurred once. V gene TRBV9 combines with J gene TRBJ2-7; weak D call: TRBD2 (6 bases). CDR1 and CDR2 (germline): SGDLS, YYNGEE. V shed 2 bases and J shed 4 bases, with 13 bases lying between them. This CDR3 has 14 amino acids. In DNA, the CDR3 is TGTGCCAGCAGCGTCCCCGGGGGAGAATACGAGCAGTACTTC. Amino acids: CASSVPGGEYEQYF.

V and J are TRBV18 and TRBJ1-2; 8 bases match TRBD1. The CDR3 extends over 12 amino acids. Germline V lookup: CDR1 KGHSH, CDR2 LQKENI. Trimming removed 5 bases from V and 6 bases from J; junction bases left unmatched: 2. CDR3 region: CASSSTGDGYTF. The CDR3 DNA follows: TGTGCCAGCTCATCGACAGGGGATGGCTACACCTTC.

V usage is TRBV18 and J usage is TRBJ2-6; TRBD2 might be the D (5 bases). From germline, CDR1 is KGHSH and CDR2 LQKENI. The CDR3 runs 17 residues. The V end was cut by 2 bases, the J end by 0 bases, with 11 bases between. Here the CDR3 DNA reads TGTGCCAGCTCACCAACCCCCACTAGCTCTGGGGCCAACGTCCTGACTTTC. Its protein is CASSPTPTSSGANVLTF.

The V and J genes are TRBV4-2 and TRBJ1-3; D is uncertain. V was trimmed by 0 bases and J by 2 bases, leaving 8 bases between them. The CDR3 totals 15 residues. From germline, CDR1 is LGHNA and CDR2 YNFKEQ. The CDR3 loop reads CASSQEWSPGNTIYF. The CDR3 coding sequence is TGTGCCAGCAGCCAAGAATGGAGCCCTGGAAACACCATATATTTT.

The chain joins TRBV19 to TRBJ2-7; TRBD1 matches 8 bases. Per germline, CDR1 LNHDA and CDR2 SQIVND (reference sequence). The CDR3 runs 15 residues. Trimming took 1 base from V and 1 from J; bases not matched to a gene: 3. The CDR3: CASSIAGGLSYEQYF. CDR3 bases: TGTGCCAGTAGTATAGCAGGGGGCTTGTCCTACGAGCAGTACTTC.

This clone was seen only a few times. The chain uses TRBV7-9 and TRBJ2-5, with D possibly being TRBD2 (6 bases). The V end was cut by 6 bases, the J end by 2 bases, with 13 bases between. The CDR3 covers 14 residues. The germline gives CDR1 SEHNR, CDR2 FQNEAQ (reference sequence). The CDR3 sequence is CASSWSGRQETQYF. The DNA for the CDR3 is TGTGCCAGCAGTTGGAGCGGGCGACAAGAGACCCAGTACTTC.